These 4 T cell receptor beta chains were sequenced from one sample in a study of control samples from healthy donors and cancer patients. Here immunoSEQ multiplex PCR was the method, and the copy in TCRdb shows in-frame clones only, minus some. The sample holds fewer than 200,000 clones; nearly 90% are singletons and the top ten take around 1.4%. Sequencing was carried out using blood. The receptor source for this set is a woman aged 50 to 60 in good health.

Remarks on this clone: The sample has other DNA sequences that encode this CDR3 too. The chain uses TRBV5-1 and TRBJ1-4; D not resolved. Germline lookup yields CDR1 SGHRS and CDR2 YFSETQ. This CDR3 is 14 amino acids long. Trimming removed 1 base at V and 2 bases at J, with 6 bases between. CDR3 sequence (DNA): TGCGCCAGCAGCTTGACAGCGACTAATGAAAAACTGTTTTTT. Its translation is CASSLTATNEKLFF.

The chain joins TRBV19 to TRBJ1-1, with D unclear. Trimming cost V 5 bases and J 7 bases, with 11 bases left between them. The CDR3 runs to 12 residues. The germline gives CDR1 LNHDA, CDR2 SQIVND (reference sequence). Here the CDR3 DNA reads TGTGCCAGTAGTTTCAGAAACTTTGAAGCTTTCTTT. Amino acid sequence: CASSFRNFEAFF.

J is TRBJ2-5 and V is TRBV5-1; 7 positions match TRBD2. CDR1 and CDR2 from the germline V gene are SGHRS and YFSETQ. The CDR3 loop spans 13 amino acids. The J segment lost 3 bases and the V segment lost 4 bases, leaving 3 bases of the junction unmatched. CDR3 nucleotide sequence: TGCGCCAGCAGCCGGACTAGAGAAGAGACCCAGTACTTC. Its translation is CASSRTREETQYF.

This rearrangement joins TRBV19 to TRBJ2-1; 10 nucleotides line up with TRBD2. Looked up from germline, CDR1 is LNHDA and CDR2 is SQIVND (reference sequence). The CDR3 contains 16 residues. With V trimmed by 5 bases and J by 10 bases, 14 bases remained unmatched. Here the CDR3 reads CASSPRGAGGREEQFF. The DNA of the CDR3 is TGTGCCAGTAGTCCCCGGGGAGCGGGGGGGCGGGAGGAGCAGTTCTTC.